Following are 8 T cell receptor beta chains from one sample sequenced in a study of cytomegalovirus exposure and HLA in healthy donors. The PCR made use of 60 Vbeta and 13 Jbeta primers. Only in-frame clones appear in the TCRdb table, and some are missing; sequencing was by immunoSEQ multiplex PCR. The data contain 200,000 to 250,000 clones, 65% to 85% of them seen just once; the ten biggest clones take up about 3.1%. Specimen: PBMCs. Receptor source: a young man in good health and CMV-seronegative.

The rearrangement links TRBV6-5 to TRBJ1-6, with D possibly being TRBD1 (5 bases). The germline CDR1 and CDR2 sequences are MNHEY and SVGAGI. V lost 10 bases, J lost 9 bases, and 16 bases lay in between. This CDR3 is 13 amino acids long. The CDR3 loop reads CATGRGDGSPLHF. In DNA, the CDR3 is TGTGCCACCGGGAGGGGTGACGGTTCACCCCTCCACTTT.

DNA for the CDR3: TGTGCCAGCAGCTTGTGGTTCGCGGATACGCAGTATTTT. Translated: CASSLWFADTQYF. This chain uses TRBV5-8 with TRBJ2-3; D is unclear. The CDR3 totals 13 residues. V was shortened by 1 base and J by 6 bases, with 9 bases between the two germline ends. In germline, CDR1 is SGHTS, CDR2 YDEGEE.

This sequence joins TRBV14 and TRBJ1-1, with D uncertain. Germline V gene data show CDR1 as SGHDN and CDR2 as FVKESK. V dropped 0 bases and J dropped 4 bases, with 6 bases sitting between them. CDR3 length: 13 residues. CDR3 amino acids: CASSQEFGTEAFF. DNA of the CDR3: TGTGCCAGCAGCCAAGAATTCGGCACTGAAGCTTTCTTT.

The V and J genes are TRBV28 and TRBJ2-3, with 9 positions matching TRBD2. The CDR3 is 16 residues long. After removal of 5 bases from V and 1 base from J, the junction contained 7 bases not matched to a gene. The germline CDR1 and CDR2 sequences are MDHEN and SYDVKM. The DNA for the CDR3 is TGTGCCAGCAGTCTGACGGGACTAGCCGGCACAGATACGCAGTATTTT. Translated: CASSLTGLAGTDTQYF.

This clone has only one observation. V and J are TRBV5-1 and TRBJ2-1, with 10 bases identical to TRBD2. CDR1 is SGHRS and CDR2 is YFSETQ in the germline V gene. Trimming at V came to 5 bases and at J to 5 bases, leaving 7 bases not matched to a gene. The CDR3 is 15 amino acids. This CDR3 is CASSRSGGENNEQFF. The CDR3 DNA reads TGCGCCAGCAGTAGGAGCGGGGGGGAAAACAATGAGCAGTTCTTC.

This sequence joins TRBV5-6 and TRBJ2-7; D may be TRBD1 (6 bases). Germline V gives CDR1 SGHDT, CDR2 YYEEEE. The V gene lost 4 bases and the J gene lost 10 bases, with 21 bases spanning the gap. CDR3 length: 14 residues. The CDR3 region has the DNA TGTGCCAGCAGCCCCCGGGACAAGAATATTCTACAGTACTTC. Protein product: CASSPRDKNILQYF.

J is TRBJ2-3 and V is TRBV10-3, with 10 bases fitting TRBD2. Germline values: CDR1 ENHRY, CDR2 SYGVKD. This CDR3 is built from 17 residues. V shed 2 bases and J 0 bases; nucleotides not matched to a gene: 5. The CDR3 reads CAISEASGGSSTDTQYF. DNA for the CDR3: TGTGCCATCAGTGAGGCTAGCGGGGGAAGTAGCACAGATACGCAGTATTTT.

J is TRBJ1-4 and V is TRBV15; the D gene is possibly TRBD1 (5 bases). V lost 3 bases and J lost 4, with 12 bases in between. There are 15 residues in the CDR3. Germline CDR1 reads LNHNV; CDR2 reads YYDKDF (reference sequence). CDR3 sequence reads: CATSSGGDLNEKLFF. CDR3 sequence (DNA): TGTGCCACCAGCAGCGGAGGGGACCTTAATGAAAAACTGTTTTTT.